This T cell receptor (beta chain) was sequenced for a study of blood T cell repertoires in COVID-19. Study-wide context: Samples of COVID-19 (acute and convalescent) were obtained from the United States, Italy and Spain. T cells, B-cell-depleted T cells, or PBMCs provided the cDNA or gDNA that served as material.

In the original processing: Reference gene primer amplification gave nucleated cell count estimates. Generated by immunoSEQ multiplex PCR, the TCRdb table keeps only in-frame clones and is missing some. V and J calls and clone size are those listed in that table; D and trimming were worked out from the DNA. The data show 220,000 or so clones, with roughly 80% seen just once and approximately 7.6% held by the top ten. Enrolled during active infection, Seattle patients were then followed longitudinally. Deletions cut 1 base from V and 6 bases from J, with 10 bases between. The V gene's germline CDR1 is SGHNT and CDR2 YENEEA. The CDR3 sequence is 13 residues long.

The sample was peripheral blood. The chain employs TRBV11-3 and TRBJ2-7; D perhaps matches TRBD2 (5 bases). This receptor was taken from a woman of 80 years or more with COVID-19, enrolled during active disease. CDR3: CASSLAPRGEQYF. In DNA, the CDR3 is TGTGCCAGCAGCTTAGCTCCCCGGGGCGAGCAGTACTTC.